The next 20 T cell receptor beta chains were all read from a single sample in a study of blood T cell repertoires in COVID-19. TCRdb keeps only in-frame clones here, not all; method: immunoSEQ multiplex PCR. The sample holds about 180,000 clones; approximately 83% are singletons and the top ten take 3.3%. Sequencing was performed on peripheral blood. The receptor set was obtained from a man between 60 and 75 years old with acute or convalescent COVID-19.

The gene calls are TRBV18 and TRBJ1-1; no clear D. The CDR3 runs 11 residues. V dropped 8 bases and J dropped 3 bases, with 7 bases sitting between them. CDR1 is KGHSH, CDR2 LQKENI, per germline. The CDR3 region has the DNA TGTGCCAGCCGTGGGCACACTGAAGCTTTCTTT. Translating gives CASRGHTEAFF.

This clone came up a few times. The chain links TRBV19 to TRBJ2-1; weak D call: TRBD2 (7 bases). The CDR3 spans 15 residues. V was cut by 3 bases and J by 7 bases, with 16 bases left in between. CDR1 is LNHDA, CDR2 SQIVND, per germline (reference sequence). CDR3 nucleotides: TGTGCCAGTAGTATTAAGAGGGGGGGCTCAAATGAGCAGTTCTTC. Amino acid sequence: CASSIKRGGSNEQFF.

This rearrangement joins TRBV6-5 to TRBJ2-5, with D perhaps matching TRBD1 (6 bases). V was trimmed by 6 bases and J by 0 bases, leaving 14 bases between them. Germline CDR1 and CDR2: MNHEY and SVGAGI. This CDR3 has 15 residues. This CDR3 is CASSRGTGNQETQYF. CDR3 nucleotides: TGTGCCAGCAGCCGAGGAACAGGGAACCAAGAGACCCAGTACTTC.

The rearrangement joins TRBV28 to TRBJ1-4, with D possibly being TRBD1 (5 bases). Trimming left V 4 bases short and J 2 bases short, with 14 bases between. CDR1 MDHEN and CDR2 SYDVKM come from the germline V gene. The CDR3 loop spans 16 amino acids. Written as DNA, the CDR3 is TGTGCCAGCAGTTCACAGGTTCCCCGGACTAATGAAAAACTGTTTTTT. This codes for CASSSQVPRTNEKLFF.

The chain combines TRBV27 with TRBJ1-1; D uncertain. This CDR3 is 16 amino acids long. Germline lookup yields CDR1 MNHEY and CDR2 SMNVEV (reference sequence). V lost 5 bases to trimming and J lost 1 base, with 17 bases between them. CDR3 coding DNA: TGTGCCAGCAGTCCGGGGTCCGGGCAGGCGAACACTGAAGCTTTCTTT. As protein: CASSPGSGQANTEAFF.

The sample holds one count of this clone. This chain connects TRBV28 to TRBJ1-1, with TRBD1 matching over 8 bases. This CDR3 has 14 amino acids. The germline gives CDR1 MDHEN, CDR2 SYDVKM. The V and J ends lost 5 bases and 5 bases, in that order; junction bases with no gene match: 7. The CDR3 nucleotides are TGTGCCAGCAGTGATACAGGGGGAAGGACTGAAGCTTTCTTT. Protein sequence: CASSDTGGRTEAFF.

This rearrangement joins TRBV19 to TRBJ2-2; possibly TRBD1 for D (6 bases). Germline CDR1 LNHDA, CDR2 SQIVND (reference sequence). CDR3 length: 14 amino acids. Trimming removed 4 bases from V and 5 bases from J, with 11 bases in between. The CDR3 sequence: CASSRQGITGELFF. DNA for the CDR3: TGTGCCAGTAGTAGGCAGGGGATAACCGGGGAGCTGTTTTTT.

V is TRBV10-1 and J is TRBJ2-3; TRBD1 might be the D (5 bases). The CDR3 consists of 12 residues. From germline, CDR1 is WNHNN and CDR2 SYGVQD (reference sequence). V lost 10 bases and J 0 bases, leaving 8 bases between the germline ends. CDR3 sequence reads: CATDRSTDTQYF. The CDR3 coding sequence is TGCGCCACCGACAGAAGCACAGATACGCAGTATTTT.

V is TRBV30 and J is TRBJ1-5, with D possibly TRBD1 on 6 matching bases. The CDR3 covers 14 residues. V was trimmed by 2 bases and J by 3 bases, leaving 11 bases between them. CDR1 is GTSNPN, CDR2 SVGIG, per germline (reference sequence). CDR3 loop: CAWSLQGNNQPQHF. In DNA, the CDR3 is TGTGCCTGGAGTTTACAGGGTAACAATCAGCCCCAGCATTTT.

This chain links TRBV18 with TRBJ1-3; no clear D. Germline V CDR1 and CDR2: KGHSH, LQKENI. V was clipped by 3 bases and J by 0 bases, with 12 bases between them. This CDR3 spans 16 amino acids. The CDR3 region is CASSPRPGSSGNTIYF. The DNA for the CDR3 is TGTGCCAGCTCACCGCGCCCAGGTTCCTCTGGAAACACCATATATTTT.

The chain employs TRBV9 and TRBJ1-2; weak D call: TRBD1 (6 bases). The germline gives CDR1 SGDLS, CDR2 YYNGEE. V lost 0 bases and J 0 bases, leaving 18 bases between the germline ends. CDR3 size: 18 residues. The CDR3 region is CASSVDVQGSSTNYGYTF. For the CDR3, the DNA is TGTGCCAGCAGCGTAGATGTTCAGGGGTCTAGCACTAACTATGGCTACACCTTC.

The chain employs TRBV28 and TRBJ2-7; no clear D gene. Germline CDR1 is MDHEN and CDR2 is SYDVKM. This CDR3 is built from 13 residues. Trimming took 9 bases from V and 5 from J, leaving 17 bases between them. Here the CDR3 reads CASSPVAVDEQYF. CDR3 DNA sequence: TGTGCCAGTTCCCCAGTCGCTGTGGACGAGCAGTACTTC. Full variable domain (missing parts from reference TRBV28 and TRBJ2-7): DVKVTQSSRYLVKRTGEKVFLECVQDMDHENMFWYRQDPGLGLRLIYFSYDVKMKEKGDIPEGYSVSREKKERFSLILESASTNQTSMYLCASSPVAVDEQYFGPGTRLTVT.

The chain couples TRBV27 to TRBJ2-4, with D perhaps matching TRBD2 (6 bases). This CDR3 is built from 14 residues. Germline assignment: CDR1 MNHEY and CDR2 SMNVEV (reference sequence). V lost 5 bases and J lost 4, with 12 bases in between. CDR3 DNA sequence: TGTGCCAGCAGTAGTCAGGGAGGAAAAAACATTCAGTACTTC. Its translation: CASSSQGGKNIQYF.

This clone was found a few times. The CDR3 DNA reads TGTGCCAGCAGTCCAGGGGGGATCTACGAGCAGTACTTC. Its protein is CASSPGGIYEQYF. V usage is TRBV6-2 or TRBV6-3 and J usage is TRBJ2-7; D is possibly TRBD1 (7 bases). The CDR3 contains 13 residues. V was shortened by 5 bases and J by 3 bases, with 11 bases between the two germline ends. From germline, CDR1 is MNHEY and CDR2 SVGEGT.

This clone was seen a handful of times. The V gene is TRBV5-1, the J gene TRBJ1-6; TRBD1 matches 7 bases. Germline V gene lookup returns CDR1 SGHRS and CDR2 YFSETQ. The CDR3 sequence is 20 residues long. Germline trimming cut 1 base from V and 0 bases from J; bases unmatched to any gene: 13. The CDR3 DNA sequence: TGCGCCAGCAGCTTGAATTCCAGGGGGTTGAGTAGCTCCTATAATTCACCCCTCCACTTT. This sequence encodes CASSLNSRGLSSSYNSPLHF.

The rearrangement uses TRBV4-1 and TRBJ2-4; TRBD1 matches 8 bases. CDR1 and CDR2 from the germline V gene are MGHRA and YSYEKL. The J segment lost 12 bases and the V segment lost 3 bases, leaving 13 bases of the junction unmatched. CDR3 size: 15 residues. This chain's CDR3 is CASSHTGTGQTHQYF. CDR3 coding DNA: TGCGCCAGCAGCCACACCGGGACAGGCCAAACTCATCAGTACTTC.

The chain has TRBV30 and TRBJ1-4, with TRBD1 matching 8 bases. V was clipped by 3 bases and J by 10 bases; unmatched bases: 13. This CDR3 is built from 15 residues. From germline, CDR1 is GTSNPN and CDR2 SVGIG (reference sequence). The CDR3 DNA follows: TGTGCCTGGAGAGGATCAGGGGGCACGGTGGGAAAACTGTTTTTT. This gives the protein CAWRGSGGTVGKLFF. Drawing the rest from reference TRBV30 and TRBJ1-4, the complete variable domain is SQTIHQWPATLVQPVGSPLSLECTVEGTSNPNLYWYRQAAGRGLQLLFYSVGIGQISSEVPQNLSASRPQDRQFILSSKKLLLSDSGFYLCAWRGSGGTVGKLFFGSGTQLSVL.

This clone was counted a single time. The chain couples TRBV19 to TRBJ2-3; TRBD1 matches at 10 bases. The CDR3 is 16 amino acids. Germline V gene lookup returns CDR1 LNHDA and CDR2 SQIVND (reference sequence). The V gene end was trimmed by 1 base and the J gene end by 6 bases; junction bases not matched to a gene: 7. The CDR3 here is CASSIADRGSWDTQYF. CDR3 coding DNA: TGTGCCAGTAGTATAGCGGACAGGGGGTCTTGGGATACGCAGTATTTT.

The CDR3, as DNA: TGTGCCAGCAGTGTACTAGCGGAAGACACAGATACGCAGTATTTT. Translation: CASSVLAEDTDTQYF. The chain has TRBV28 and TRBJ2-3; 8 nucleotides align to TRBD2. V lost 5 bases, J lost 2 bases, and 6 bases stayed unmatched. The CDR3 extends over 15 amino acids. The V gene's germline CDR1 is MDHEN and CDR2 SYDVKM.

The chain joins TRBV14 to TRBJ2-1; 7 bases fit TRBD2. Per germline, CDR1 SGHDN and CDR2 FVKESK. V was pared by 6 bases and J by 0 bases, with 11 bases of the junction left unmatched. The CDR3 totals 17 residues. In DNA form, the CDR3 reads TGTGCCAGCAGGGACCTCGGGGGGATCTTCTCCTACAATGAGCAGTTCTTC. Its translation: CASRDLGGIFSYNEQFF.